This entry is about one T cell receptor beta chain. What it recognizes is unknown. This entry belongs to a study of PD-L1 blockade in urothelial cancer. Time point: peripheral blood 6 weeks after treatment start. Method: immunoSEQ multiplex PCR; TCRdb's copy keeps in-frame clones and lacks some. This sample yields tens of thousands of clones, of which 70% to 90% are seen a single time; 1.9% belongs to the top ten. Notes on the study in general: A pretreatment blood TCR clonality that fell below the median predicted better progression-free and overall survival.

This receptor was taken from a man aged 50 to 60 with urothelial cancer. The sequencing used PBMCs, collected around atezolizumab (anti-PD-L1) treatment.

CDR3 DNA: TGTGCCAGCAGCTCAGGTTTCGGGTTCAGGGGGACAGATACGCAGTATTTT. It translates to CASSSGFGFRGTDTQYF. The chain uses TRBV7-2 and TRBJ2-3; 7 bases align to TRBD1. CDR1 is SGHTA and CDR2 is FQGNSA in the germline V gene. The ends lost 4 bases at V and 3 bases at J; junction bases unmatched: 13. The CDR3 spans 17 residues.